This TCR beta chain is from a study of blood T cell repertoires in COVID-19. Study details: Italy, Spain and the United States were the sources of the convalescent and acute COVID-19 samples. PBMCs, B-cell-depleted T cells, or T cells provided the cDNA or gDNA that made up the material.

This clone was observed a handful of times. Per the study methods: Reference gene primer amplification gave estimated nucleated cell counts. Only in-frame clones appear in the TCRdb table, and some are missing; sequencing was by immunoSEQ multiplex PCR. V and J calls and clone size are given by that table; D and trimming were obtained from the DNA. This sample has a few hundred thousand clones; around 90% occur once, and the top ten carry 0.6%. The CDR3 length is 13 residues. The germline CDR1 and CDR2 sequences are LNHDA and SQIVND (reference sequence). Between the trimmed V and J ends, which lost 5 bases and 7 bases, there was a span of 12 bases.

The TCR sequence derives from a man aged 18 to 30 who had recovered from COVID-19. Sequencing input: PBMCs or T cells enriched from blood (not recorded which). V usage is TRBV19 and J usage is TRBJ1-5; TRBD1 is a possible D gene (5 bases). As DNA, the CDR3 is TGTGCCAGTAGTGCCAGGGAAAGGCAGCCCCAGCATTTT. It encodes CASSARERQPQHF.